Included here is one T cell receptor beta chain sequence, with context. This CDR3 is 15 amino acids long. V was cut by 2 bases and J by 4 bases, with 12 bases left in between. Germline V gene data show CDR1 as SGHTA and CDR2 as FQGNSA. The data stem from a study of OX40 agonist ivuxolimab in advanced cancers. Study context: Ivuxolimab, which patients received intravenously every 2 weeks, was dosed at 0.01 to 10 mg/kg.

Clones were sequenced by immunoSEQ multiplex PCR, and TCRdb holds only the in-frame ones, with some missing. The sample lists around 17,000 clones, 80% to 95% occurring once. This sequence originates from an adult with an advanced solid tumor such as melanoma, head and neck, liver or kidney cancer. The chain employs TRBV7-2 and TRBJ1-5; D unclear. Sequencing was performed on CD4+ or CD8+ T cells sorted from blood, taken in a trial of the OX40 agonist ivuxolimab. The CDR3 spells CASSLSPSLNQPQHF. The CDR3 DNA reads TGTGCCAGCAGCTTATCCCCTTCCCTAAATCAGCCCCAGCATTTT. Full variable domain (outside the CDR3, taken from reference TRBV7-2 and TRBJ1-5): GAGVSQSPSNKVTEKGKDVELRCDPISGHTALYWYRQSLGQGLEFLIYFQGNSAPDKSGLPSDRFSAERTGGSVSTLTIQRTQQEDSAVYLCASSLSPSLNQPQHFGDGTRLSIL.